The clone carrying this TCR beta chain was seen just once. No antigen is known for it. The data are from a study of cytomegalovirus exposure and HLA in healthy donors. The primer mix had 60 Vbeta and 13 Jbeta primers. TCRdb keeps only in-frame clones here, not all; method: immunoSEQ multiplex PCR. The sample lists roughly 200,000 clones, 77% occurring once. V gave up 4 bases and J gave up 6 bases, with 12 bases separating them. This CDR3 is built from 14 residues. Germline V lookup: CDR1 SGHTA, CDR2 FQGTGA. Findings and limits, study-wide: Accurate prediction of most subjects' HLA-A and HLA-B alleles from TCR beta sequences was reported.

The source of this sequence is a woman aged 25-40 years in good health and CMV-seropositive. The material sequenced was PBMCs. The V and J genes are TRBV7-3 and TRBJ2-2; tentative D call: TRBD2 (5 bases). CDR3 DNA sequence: TGTGCCAGCAGCTCAGAGAGGGTTGCCGGGGAGCTGTTTTTT. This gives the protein CASSSERVAGELFF.